This TCR beta chain came from a study of T-cell reconstitution after alpha-beta-depleted transplantation in children. There are 14 residues in the CDR3. Trimming stripped 3 bases from V and 3 bases from J, with 9 bases between. Unique molecular identifiers featured in how the TCRbeta library was prepared. TCRdb called the PCR reads again in MiXCR, with one record for every CDR3 protein. Of fewer than 120,000 distinct CDR3 sequences listed, approximately 10% are singletons. This clonotype occurred many times. The chain recombines TRBV12-3 or TRBV12-4 with TRBJ1-5; no firm D call. The material was PBMCs from the stem cell graft donor, obtained from the stem cell graft. This receptor was identified in a human donor who donated a stem cell graft to a child with acute lymphoblastic leukemia. The CDR3 region has the DNA TGTGCCAGCAGTTTCGCACAGATCAATCAGCCCCAGCATTTT. Translation: CASSFAQINQPQHF.